These T cell receptor beta chains were read from a single sample in a study of T cell responses to AZD1222 COVID-19 vaccine. Assay: immunoSEQ multiplex PCR; the TCRdb copy retains only in-frame clones and omits some. The table has 90,000 or so clones, 70% to 90% seen once. The sample in question was peripheral blood, obtained on day 0 of AZD1222 vaccination. The receptors originated from an adult in good health. CDR3s include the opening cysteine and the closing phenylalanine or tryptophan. Fields, in order: J gene, V gene, CDR3 protein.

j_call: TRBJ2-3; v_call: TRBV24-1; cdr3_aa: CATSDPGWGAAQYF
j_call: TRBJ2-2; v_call: TRBV5-1; cdr3_aa: CASSLAAGTGELFF
j_call: TRBJ2-7; v_call: TRBV4-3; cdr3_aa: CASSQDYGSPYEQYF
j_call: TRBJ1-2; v_call: TRBV11-2; cdr3_aa: CASRRDGVLNGYTF
j_call: TRBJ1-2; v_call: TRBV7-9; cdr3_aa: CASSGGNYGYTF
j_call: TRBJ1-5; v_call: TRBV28; cdr3_aa: CASTSTVAPQHF
j_call: TRBJ2-5; v_call: TRBV19; cdr3_aa: CASSTPGGPEETQYF
j_call: TRBJ2-1; v_call: TRBV7-3; cdr3_aa: CASSPHATGAYEQFF
j_call: TRBJ2-1; v_call: TRBV9; cdr3_aa: CASSAYREGPYNEQFF
j_call: TRBJ2-7; v_call: TRBV5-4; cdr3_aa: CASSLRGLPQEQYF
j_call: TRBJ1-1; v_call: TRBV6-5; cdr3_aa: CASIKLTRNEAFF
j_call: TRBJ2-7; v_call: TRBV21-1; cdr3_aa: CASSNSARSRGLPYEQYF
j_call: TRBJ1-1; v_call: TRBV5-4; cdr3_aa: CASSPRAGQANTEAFF
j_call: TRBJ2-7; v_call: TRBV2; cdr3_aa: CASTRDRTYEQYF
j_call: TRBJ2-1; v_call: TRBV3-1/TRBV3-2; cdr3_aa: CASSQDWWDEQFF
j_call: TRBJ2-1; v_call: TRBV6-4; cdr3_aa: CARAEDEQFF
j_call: TRBJ1-6; v_call: TRBV28; cdr3_aa: CASSFGQGGSSYNSPLHF
j_call: TRBJ1-2; v_call: TRBV12-3/TRBV12-4; cdr3_aa: CASNIGGAYGYTF
j_call: TRBJ1-2; v_call: TRBV5-4; cdr3_aa: CASSSRDRGRGYTF
j_call: TRBJ1-6; v_call: TRBV3-1/TRBV3-2; cdr3_aa: CASSQGTGGYNSPLHF
j_call: TRBJ2-1; v_call: TRBV19; cdr3_aa: CASSAHRGGNEQFF
j_call: TRBJ2-5; v_call: TRBV11-2; cdr3_aa: CASTKRGQIQETQYF
j_call: TRBJ2-7; v_call: TRBV4-2; cdr3_aa: CASSQAAVLSYEQYF
j_call: TRBJ2-1; v_call: TRBV6-6; cdr3_aa: CASTLIEGSYNEQFF
j_call: TRBJ1-1; v_call: TRBV4-3; cdr3_aa: CASSPGRNRDEAFF
j_call: TRBJ2-7; v_call: TRBV7-2; cdr3_aa: CASSKRTSGRGEQYF
j_call: TRBJ1-4; v_call: TRBV2; cdr3_aa: CASSSTRRTTNEKLFF
j_call: TRBJ1-1; v_call: TRBV28; cdr3_aa: CASSNRDTVEDTEAFF
j_call: TRBJ1-5; v_call: TRBV5-8; cdr3_aa: CASSARTGVQPQHF
j_call: TRBJ2-5; v_call: TRBV28; cdr3_aa: CASSVDGQTQYF
j_call: TRBJ1-2; v_call: TRBV19; cdr3_aa: CASEDRGRYGYTF